Below are 28 T cell receptor beta chains sequenced from a single sample in a study of long-term antiretroviral therapy in people with HIV (dated by TCRdb to between 2022 and 2023). The immunoSEQ hsTCRB v3.0 assay was used at survey level resolution to sequence the TRB variable region. This immuneACCESS table, as held by TCRdb, lists in-frame sequences with V and J called but not all clones. Of the missing ones, under half trace to an unresolved V gene in checked studies; the others have no known cause. This sample lists about 21,000 clones; more than 75% were detected once. Of the sample, roughly 3.6% falls within the top ten clones. The material was unsorted PBMCs, obtained 2.3 years after starting antiretroviral therapy. These receptors all stem from a man aged 55 to 70 with HIV.

The chain employs TRBV6-5 and TRBJ2-5; D may be TRBD1 (6 bases). The CDR3 consists of 15 residues. Germline V lookup: CDR1 MNHEY, CDR2 SVGAGI. Trimming stripped 2 bases from V and 1 base from J, with 11 bases between. CDR3 nucleotide sequence: TGTGCCAGCAGTTACATTGCAGGGGTCCAAGAGACCCAGTACTTC. It translates to CASSYIAGVQETQYF.

This chain links TRBV30 with TRBJ2-3, with TRBD1 matching over 7 bases. Germline trimming cut 2 bases from V and 6 bases from J; bases unmatched to any gene: 5. Per germline, CDR1 GTSNPN and CDR2 SVGIG (reference sequence). The CDR3 extends over 13 amino acids. CDR3 sequence: CAWSFKGADTQYF. DNA for the CDR3: TGTGCCTGGAGTTTTAAGGGGGCGGATACGCAGTATTTT.

This clone appeared once. This chain connects TRBV15 to TRBJ2-5; D unresolved. CDR3 length equals 17 residues. Between the trimmed V and J ends, which lost 2 bases and 2 bases, there was a span of 18 bases. Germline CDR1 reads LNHNV; CDR2 reads YYDKDF (reference sequence). The CDR3 sequence: CATSRPAATLAQETQYF. DNA for the CDR3: TGTGCCACCAGCAGACCCGCGGCTACCTTGGCTCAAGAGACCCAGTACTTC.

The gene calls are TRBV5-4 and TRBJ2-5; D might be TRBD2 (5 bases). Germline CDR1 reads SGHNT; CDR2 reads YYREEE (reference sequence). The V end was cut by 7 bases, the J end by 0 bases, with 13 bases between. This CDR3 is built from 14 residues. This CDR3 is CASEDSRYQETQYF. Here the CDR3 DNA reads TGTGCCAGCGAGGACTCAAGGTACCAAGAGACCCAGTACTTC.

The chain employs TRBV7-8 and TRBJ2-7; D tentatively fits TRBD1 or TRBD2 (7 bases each). The CDR3 covers 16 residues. Trimming cost V 5 bases and J 2 bases, with 19 bases left between them. The V gene's germline CDR1 is SGHVS and CDR2 FQNEAQ. The CDR3 is CASSPEGGQGAYEQYF. The CDR3 DNA is TGTGCCAGCAGCCCTGAGGGGGGGCAGGGGGCCTACGAGCAGTACTTC. The full variable domain, with the rest looked up from reference TRBV7-8 and TRBJ2-7, is GAGVSQSPRYKVAKRGQDVALRCDPISGHVSLFWYQQALGQGPEFLTYFQNEAQLDKSGLPSDRFFAERPEGSVSTLKIQRTQQEDSAVYLCASSPEGGQGAYEQYFGPGTRLTVT.

The chain links TRBV19 to TRBJ2-7; the match to TRBD1 covers 10 bases. V lost 4 bases and J lost 7; bases outside the gene matches: 7. The CDR3 consists of 14 residues. Germline V gives CDR1 LNHDA, CDR2 SQIVND (reference sequence). The CDR3 nucleotides read TGTGCCAGTAGTACCTCGACAGGGGGCTGGGAGCAGTACTTC. This encodes CASSTSTGGWEQYF.

V and J are TRBV5-4 and TRBJ2-1, with unresolved D. V was pared by 7 bases and J by 6 bases, with 14 bases between. Germline CDR1 SGHNT, CDR2 YYREEE (reference sequence). The CDR3 is 13 residues long. The CDR3 DNA sequence: TGTGCCAGCCTAGATCTCGAGGTCAATGAGCAGTTCTTC. This gives the protein CASLDLEVNEQFF. Drawing the rest from reference TRBV5-4 and TRBJ2-1, the complete variable domain is ETGVTQSPTHLIKTRGQQVTLRCSSQSGHNTVSWYQQALGQGPQFIFQYYREEENGRGNFPPRFSGLQFPNYSSELNVNALELDDSALYLCASLDLEVNEQFFGPGTRLTVL.

V is TRBV7-6 and J is TRBJ2-7, with 10 positions matching TRBD2. The CDR3 spans 18 residues. Germline lookup yields CDR1 SGHVS and CDR2 FNYEAQ. V shed 5 bases, J shed 6 bases, and the junction held 19 bases outside the gene matches. The CDR3 protein is CASSPELAGAPEVLEQYF. The CDR3 region has the DNA TGTGCCAGCAGCCCCGAGCTAGCGGGGGCTCCCGAGGTGCTCGAGCAGTACTTC.

The V call is TRBV28, the J call TRBJ2-2, with D maybe TRBD2 (6 bases). This CDR3 is 16 amino acids long. Germline-derived CDR1 and CDR2 are MDHEN and SYDVKM. V lost 6 bases and J lost 1, with 15 bases in between. Here the CDR3 reads CASRLSGGLNTGELFF. CDR3 coding DNA: TGTGCCAGCAGGCTGTCCGGGGGTTTGAACACCGGGGAGCTGTTTTTT.

The V and J genes are TRBV29-1 and TRBJ2-1; no definite D call. The CDR3 consists of 12 residues. The V gene's germline CDR1 is SQVTM and CDR2 ANQGSEA. V dropped 3 bases and J dropped 8 bases, with 11 bases sitting between them. The CDR3 DNA reads TGCAGCGTTGATTCCGGCTCCGATGAGCAGTTCTTC. Protein product: CSVDSGSDEQFF.

This chain joins TRBV5-1 and TRBJ2-2; a weak D match, TRBD2 (5 bases). CDR1 is SGHRS, CDR2 YFSETQ, per germline. This CDR3 is built from 15 residues. Trimming took 4 bases from V and 0 from J, leaving 10 bases between them. The CDR3 region has the DNA TGCGCCAGCAGCCGGGAATCCTCGAACACCGGGGAGCTGTTTTTT. Translation: CASSRESSNTGELFF. Full variable domain (remainder filled in from reference TRBV5-1 and TRBJ2-2): KAGVTQTPRYLIKTRGQQVTLSCSPISGHRSVSWYQQTPGQGLQFLFEYFSETQRNKGNFPGRFSGRQFSNSRSEMNVSTLELGDSALYLCASSRESSNTGELFFGEGSRLTVL.

The chain joins TRBV29-1 to TRBJ2-3, with D hard to call. Trimming shortened V by 3 bases and J by 5 bases, and 21 bases separated the two germline ends. This CDR3 contains 16 residues. Germline CDR1 and CDR2: SQVTM and ANQGSEA. CDR3 sequence reads: CSVDSGPGLIQDTQYF. CDR3 bases: TGCAGCGTTGACTCTGGGCCAGGTTTAATTCAAGATACGCAGTATTTT.

The V call is TRBV11-2, the J call TRBJ1-2, with D possibly TRBD1 on 6 matching bases. The CDR3 spans 15 residues. Germline values: CDR1 SGHAT, CDR2 FQNNGV. The V and J ends lost 1 base and 4 bases respectively, with 13 bases between them. CDR3 sequence reads: CASSLAPQGGYGYTF. Here the CDR3 DNA reads TGTGCCAGCAGCTTAGCACCCCAAGGGGGCTATGGCTACACCTTC.

V and J are TRBV2 and TRBJ1-5; TRBD1 matches at 9 bases. This CDR3 is built from 13 residues. The germline CDR1 and CDR2 sequences are SNHLY and FYNNEI. Trimming removed 8 bases from V and 2 bases from J; junction bases left unmatched: 1. The CDR3 DNA reads as TGTGCCAGCCGGGACAGGGGCAATCAGCCCCAGCATTTT. Amino acids: CASRDRGNQPQHF. The full variable domain, rest sourced from reference TRBV2 and TRBJ1-5, is EPEVTQTPSHQVTQMGQEVILRCVPISNHLYFYWYRQILGQKVEFLVSFYNNEISEKSEIFDDQFSVERPDGSNFTLKIRSTKLEDSAMYFCASRDRGNQPQHFGDGTRLSIL.

This chain uses TRBV29-1 with TRBJ2-1, with a weak D call TRBD1 (7 bases). This CDR3 is built from 15 residues. Germline V gene sequence: CDR1 SQVTM, CDR2 ANQGSEA. V lost 7 bases and J 9 bases, leaving 25 bases between the germline ends. The CDR3 loop is CSARAGTVPVGEQFF. In DNA, the CDR3 is TGCAGCGCCCGGGCGGGGACAGTCCCCGTCGGTGAGCAGTTCTTC.

The chain joins TRBV28 to TRBJ2-3, with D possibly TRBD1 on 5 matching bases. The germline V and J ends were trimmed by 6 bases and 4 bases, with 14 bases remaining between them. The CDR3 consists of 14 residues. Germline CDR1 and CDR2: MDHEN and SYDVKM. The CDR3 is CASSAFRAPDTQYF. The CDR3, as DNA: TGTGCCAGCAGCGCATTCAGGGCCCCAGATACGCAGTATTTT.

The chain couples TRBV7-9 to TRBJ2-5; possible D gene TRBD1, 5 bases. Deletions cut 5 bases from V and 1 base from J, with 20 bases between. This CDR3 region has 17 residues. Germline CDR1 is SEHNR and CDR2 is FQNEAQ (reference sequence). The CDR3 loop is CASSPRLGSTGQETQYF. The CDR3 DNA is TGTGCCAGCAGCCCACGATTAGGATCCACAGGCCAAGAGACCCAGTACTTC. The whole variable domain, remainder taken from reference TRBV7-9 and TRBJ2-5, is DTGVSQNPRHKITKRGQNVTFRCDPISEHNRLYWYRQTLGQGPEFLTYFQNEAQLEKSRLLSDRFSAERPKGSFSTLEIQRTEQGDSAMYLCASSPRLGSTGQETQYFGPGTRLLVL.

The chain couples TRBV5-6 to TRBJ2-7, with 10 bases identical to TRBD1. Germline V gives CDR1 SGHDT, CDR2 YYEEEE. The trim removed 2 bases at V and 6 bases at J, leaving 5 bases unmatched. This CDR3 contains 14 residues. CDR3 region: CASSFGTGEREQYF. DNA of the CDR3: TGTGCCAGCAGCTTCGGGACAGGGGAACGCGAGCAGTACTTC.

V gene TRBV18 combines with J gene TRBJ2-5, with TRBD2 identical over 7 bases. Germline V lookup: CDR1 KGHSH, CDR2 LQKENI. The V gene end was trimmed by 0 bases and the J gene end by 4 bases; junction bases not matched to a gene: 8. The CDR3 is 16 amino acids. CDR3 in amino acids: CASSPPAGRASETQYF. CDR3 DNA sequence: TGTGCCAGCTCACCACCCGCAGGGAGGGCCTCAGAGACCCAGTACTTC.

This rearrangement joins TRBV6-5 to TRBJ2-3; D tentatively fits TRBD1 or TRBD2 (5 bases each). Germline CDR1 MNHEY, CDR2 SVGAGI. V was trimmed by 5 bases and J by 0 bases, leaving 12 bases between them. The CDR3 is 15 residues long. In DNA, the CDR3 is TGTGCCAGCAGTCCCCGGGACGGAAGCACAGATACGCAGTATTTT. This gives the protein CASSPRDGSTDTQYF.

V usage is TRBV15 and J usage is TRBJ1-4; TRBD1 is a possible D gene (6 bases). Germline loops: CDR1 LNHNV, CDR2 YYDKDF (reference sequence). CDR3 length: 16 residues. V lost 1 base and J lost 5, with 14 bases in between. The CDR3 region is CATSRGQAASNEKLFF. CDR3 nucleotide sequence: TGTGCCACCAGCAGAGGACAGGCCGCCTCCAATGAAAAACTGTTTTTT. Full variable domain (rest looked up from reference TRBV15 and TRBJ1-4): DAMVIQNPRYQVTQFGKPVTLSCSQTLNHNVMYWYQQKSSQAPKLLFHYYDKDFNNEADTPDNFQSRRPNTSFCFLDIRSPGLGDTAMYLCATSRGQAASNEKLFFGSGTQLSVL.

The chain is built from TRBV9 and TRBJ1-4, with D perhaps matching TRBD1 (6 bases). The V end was cut by 3 bases, the J end by 3 bases, with 9 bases between. The CDR3 is 14 residues long. Germline V gene data show CDR1 as SGDLS and CDR2 as YYNGEE. The CDR3 reads CASSAGQPNEKLFF. CDR3 nucleotides: TGTGCCAGCAGCGCAGGACAGCCTAATGAAAAACTGTTTTTT.

This chain uses TRBV9 with TRBJ2-1; D might be TRBD1 (5 bases). Germline V gene data show CDR1 as SGDLS and CDR2 as YYNGEE. The CDR3 totals 14 residues. The V gene lost 4 bases and the J gene lost 0 bases, with 8 bases spanning the gap. The CDR3 nucleotides are TGTGCCAGCAGCAGGGGCAGCTCCTACAATGAGCAGTTCTTC. It specifies CASSRGSSYNEQFF.

The rearrangement joins TRBV9 to TRBJ2-2; TRBD2 is a possible D gene (5 bases). Germline-derived CDR1 and CDR2 are SGDLS and YYNGEE. The length of the CDR3 is 17 residues. V lost 2 bases and J 6 bases, leaving 20 bases between the germline ends. CDR3 DNA sequence: TGTGCCAGCAGCGTCGACTATGTTACTTTCGCTTCCGGGGAGCTGTTTTTT. It yields the protein CASSVDYVTFASGELFF.

The rearrangement joins TRBV18 to TRBJ2-2; TRBD2 agrees at 15 bases. This CDR3 is 18 amino acids long. Unmatched junction bases numbered 9, after V lost 4 bases and J lost 6 bases. Germline lookup yields CDR1 KGHSH and CDR2 LQKENI. Here the CDR3 DNA reads TGTGCCAGCTCACGACGGACTAGCGGGGGGGCAGAGTCCGGGGAGCTGTTTTTT. Protein sequence: CASSRRTSGGAESGELFF.

The chain is built from TRBV6-5 and TRBJ2-3; D might be TRBD2 (6 bases). The CDR3 contains 13 residues. Germline V gene sequence: CDR1 MNHEY, CDR2 SVGAGI. The germline V and J ends were trimmed by 4 bases and 6 bases, with 11 bases remaining between them. CDR3: CASSSPGEDTQYF. CDR3 nucleotide sequence: TGTGCCAGCAGTTCCCCGGGGGAGGATACGCAGTATTTT.

V usage is TRBV28 and J usage is TRBJ2-6; a weak D match, TRBD1 (6 bases). Germline V gene sequence: CDR1 MDHEN, CDR2 SYDVKM. This CDR3 spans 15 amino acids. V was cut by 5 bases and J by 1 base, with 9 bases left in between. DNA for the CDR3: TGTGCCAGCAGTACAGGGTGGTCTGGGGCCAACGTCCTGACTTTC. It translates to CASSTGWSGANVLTF.

The V gene is TRBV2, the J gene TRBJ2-5; 8 nucleotides line up with TRBD1. Germline CDR1 and CDR2: SNHLY and FYNNEI. The length of the CDR3 is 12 residues. V dropped 6 bases and J dropped 5; count of bases not matched to a gene: 2. DNA of the CDR3: TGTGCCAGCAGGTGGGACAGGGAGACCCAGTACTTC. It specifies CASRWDRETQYF.